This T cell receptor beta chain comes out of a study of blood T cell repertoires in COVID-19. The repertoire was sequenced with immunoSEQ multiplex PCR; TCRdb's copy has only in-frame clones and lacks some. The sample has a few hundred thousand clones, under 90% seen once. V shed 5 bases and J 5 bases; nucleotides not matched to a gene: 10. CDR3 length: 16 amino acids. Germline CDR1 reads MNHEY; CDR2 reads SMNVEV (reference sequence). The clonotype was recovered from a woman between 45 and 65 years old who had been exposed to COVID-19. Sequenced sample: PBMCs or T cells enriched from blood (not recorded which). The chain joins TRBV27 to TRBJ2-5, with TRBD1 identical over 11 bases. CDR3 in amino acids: CASSQEGQGAPETQYF. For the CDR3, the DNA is TGTGCCAGCAGTCAGGAAGGACAGGGGGCACCGGAGACCCAGTACTTC.